The 10 T cell receptor beta chains below come from one sample, sequenced in a study of shared clonotypes between healthy human individuals. Only in-frame clones appear in the TCRdb table, and some are missing; sequencing was by immunoSEQ multiplex PCR. The sample contains a few million clones, more than 80% of which appear only once. The sample consisted of naive CD4+ T cells sorted from blood. The subset was: CD45RA+ positively selected. The receptor source for this set is a man aged 18 to 30 in good health.

Turning to this clone: Other DNA sequences in the same sample also yield this CDR3. The V and J genes are TRBV20-1 and TRBJ1-1, with D unresolved. CDR3 length equals 11 residues. V was trimmed by 6 bases and J by 2 bases, leaving 7 bases between them. Germline values: CDR1 DFQATT, CDR2 SNEGSKA (reference sequence). The CDR3 loop reads CSARRNTEAFF. CDR3 sequence (DNA): TGCAGTGCGAGACGAAACACTGAAGCTTTCTTT.

The chain uses TRBV5-1 and TRBJ2-3; D gene ambiguous. Trimming left V 0 bases short and J 2 bases short, with 13 bases between. The CDR3 totals 16 residues. Germline V gene lookup returns CDR1 SGHRS and CDR2 YFSETQ. In DNA form, the CDR3 reads TGCGCCAGCAGCTTGGGGGTCGGAACACACACAGATACGCAGTATTTT. This sequence encodes CASSLGVGTHTDTQYF. The variable domain in full, with the rest retrieved from reference TRBV5-1 and TRBJ2-3, is KAGVTQTPRYLIKTRGQQVTLSCSPISGHRSVSWYQQTPGQGLQFLFEYFSETQRNKGNFPGRFSGRQFSNSRSEMNVSTLELGDSALYLCASSLGVGTHTDTQYFGPGTRLTVL.

This chain uses TRBV5-1 with TRBJ2-7; TRBD2 matches 7 bases. Trimming cost V 7 bases and J 1 base; bases outside gene matches: 8. The CDR3 runs 14 residues. Germline CDR1 SGHRS, CDR2 YFSETQ. CDR3 in DNA: TGCGCCAGCGGCTCTCAGCGGGGTTCCTACGAGCAGTACTTC. Protein product: CASGSQRGSYEQYF.

V is TRBV4-1 and J is TRBJ2-6; D may correspond to TRBD1 or TRBD2 (5 bases each). The germline V gene has CDR1 MGHRA and CDR2 YSYEKL. The CDR3 extends over 17 amino acids. The V end was cut by 4 bases, the J end by 3 bases, with 16 bases between. The DNA of the CDR3 is TGCGCCAGCAGCCCCTGGGGGACCATGGGTGGGGCCAACGTCCTGACTTTC. It codes for CASSPWGTMGGANVLTF.

The chain uses TRBV5-5 and TRBJ2-5; a weak D match, TRBD1 (5 bases). This CDR3 spans 15 amino acids. The ends were cut back, 2 bases at V and 5 bases at J, with 16 bases in the middle. CDR1 and CDR2 from the germline V gene are SGHKS and YYEKEE (reference sequence). The CDR3 nucleotides read TGTGCCAGCAGCTTCGGTGGGGCATCATGGGAGACCCAGTACTTC. It yields the protein CASSFGGASWETQYF.

J is TRBJ2-3 and V is TRBV9; 12 nucleotides match TRBD2. Germline V CDR1 and CDR2: SGDLS, YYNGEE. Trimming removed 3 bases from V and 4 bases from J; junction bases left unmatched: 3. This CDR3 is built from 15 residues. The CDR3 loop is CASSASGRASDTQYF. The CDR3 DNA reads as TGTGCCAGCAGCGCTAGCGGGAGGGCGTCAGATACGCAGTATTTT.

CDR3 coding DNA: TGCGCCAGCAGCTGGGAGCCGGGACGTGGGACCTACGAGCAGTACTTC. Translating gives CASSWEPGRGTYEQYF. J is TRBJ2-7 and V is TRBV5-1; D is perhaps TRBD1 or TRBD2 (5 bases each). The germline CDR1 and CDR2 sequences are SGHRS and YFSETQ. The V end was cut by 3 bases, the J end by 2 bases, with 18 bases between. The CDR3 is 16 amino acids.

The chain recombines TRBV2 with TRBJ1-2; D gene ambiguous. In germline, CDR1 is SNHLY, CDR2 FYNNEI. There are 13 residues in the CDR3. V was trimmed by 2 bases and J by 4 bases, leaving 8 bases between them. In DNA, the CDR3 is TGTGCCAGCAGTGAACAGCCCTTCTATGGCTACACCTTC. This encodes CASSEQPFYGYTF.

This clone appeared a single time. V is TRBV11-3 and J is TRBJ2-2; TRBD2 agrees at 10 bases. Germline lookup yields CDR1 SGHNT and CDR2 YENEEA. The J segment lost 7 bases and the V segment lost 5 bases, leaving 7 bases of the junction unmatched. CDR3 length equals 15 residues. The CDR3 here is CASSQRGTSDGELFF. CDR3 in DNA: TGTGCCAGCAGCCAGAGAGGGACTAGCGACGGGGAGCTGTTTTTT.

This clone was seen once. The J gene is TRBJ2-5, the V gene TRBV2; the D gene is possibly TRBD2 (6 bases). This CDR3 spans 12 amino acids. V lost 7 bases and J 7 bases, leaving 13 bases between the germline ends. Germline V CDR1 and CDR2: SNHLY, FYNNEI. The CDR3 region has the DNA TGTGCCAGCACACTAGCTGGGGGGACCCAGTACTTC. It specifies CASTLAGGTQYF.